The 17 T cell receptor beta chains presented below share a single source sample, sequenced in a study of shared clonotypes between healthy human individuals. Naive CD8 cells comprised CD45RO-negative, CCR7-positively selected cells, excluding terminally differentiated effector memory CD45RA+ cells. TCRdb's copy holds only in-frame clones and misses some; the assay was immunoSEQ multiplex PCR. The sample lists over 2 million clones, less than 95% occurring once. Sample: naive CD8+ T cells sorted from blood. Receptor source: a man younger than 35 in good health.

The chain carries TRBV5-1 and TRBJ1-1; unclear D gene. The V gene lost 4 bases and the J gene lost 0 bases, with 22 bases spanning the gap. Germline CDR1 and CDR2: SGHRS and YFSETQ. This CDR3 is 18 amino acids long. The CDR3 nucleotides are TGCGCCAGCAGCGGCCAGAGGATCGATACTATGATGAACACTGAAGCTTTCTTT. It codes for CASSGQRIDTMMNTEAFF.

The chain recombines TRBV7-9 with TRBJ2-1; D remains ambiguous. Germline-derived CDR1 and CDR2 are SEHNR and FQNEAQ (reference sequence). Trimming shortened V by 5 bases and J by 8 bases, and 7 bases separated the two germline ends. The CDR3 is 11 amino acids. CDR3 amino acids: CASSRPDEQFF. The CDR3 region has the DNA TGTGCCAGCAGCCGCCCGGATGAGCAGTTCTTC.

V and J are TRBV10-3 and TRBJ2-3; D remains ambiguous. CDR3 size: 13 residues. V was trimmed by 3 bases and J by 3 bases, leaving 7 bases between them. Germline CDR1 is ENHRY and CDR2 is SYGVKD. In DNA, the CDR3 is TGTGCCATCAGTGAAAAGGAAACAGATACGCAGTATTTT. Translation gives CAISEKETDTQYF.

This chain links TRBV7-9 with TRBJ1-2; TRBD1 might be the D (5 bases). The V gene lost 3 bases and the J gene lost 4 bases, with 15 bases spanning the gap. Per germline, CDR1 SEHNR and CDR2 FQNEAQ (reference sequence). The CDR3 loop spans 15 amino acids. This CDR3 is CASSLSQTEVYGYTF. CDR3 sequence (DNA): TGTGCCAGCAGCTTGTCGCAGACAGAGGTCTATGGCTACACCTTC. Variable domain in full (rest from reference TRBV7-9 and TRBJ1-2): DTGVSQNPRHKITKRGQNVTFRCDPISEHNRLYWYRQTLGQGPEFLTYFQNEAQLEKSRLLSDRFSAERPKGSFSTLEIQRTEQGDSAMYLCASSLSQTEVYGYTFGSGTRLTVV.

For this clone: Other DNA sequences in this sample translate to the same CDR3. The rearrangement links TRBV29-1 to TRBJ2-7; 11 bases match TRBD2. Unmatched junction bases numbered 5, after V lost 3 bases and J lost 1 base. The CDR3 is made up of 15 amino acids. Germline CDR1 reads SQVTM; CDR2 reads ANQGSEA. The CDR3 nucleotides are TGCAGCGTTGAGACCGGGACTAGCGGTTCCTACGAGCAGTACTTC. Its translation is CSVETGTSGSYEQYF.

This rearrangement joins TRBV14 to TRBJ2-7; 9 positions agree with TRBD1. Unmatched junction bases numbered 6, after V lost 0 bases and J lost 3 bases. The V gene's germline CDR1 is SGHDN and CDR2 FVKESK. The CDR3 length is 16 residues. The CDR3 nucleotides are TGTGCCAGCAGCCAAGATATAGGGACAGGGATCTACGAGCAGTACTTC. As protein: CASSQDIGTGIYEQYF.

This chain joins TRBV14 and TRBJ2-7; D possibly corresponds to TRBD2 (5 bases). The CDR3 has 19 amino acids. Trimming took off 1 base at V and 3 bases at J, with 25 bases between the two ends. Germline CDR1 SGHDN, CDR2 FVKESK. CDR3 nucleotide sequence: TGTGCCAGCAGCCAAGTCTGGAGACCACCGGGATCGAGAGACTACGAGCAGTACTTC. This gives the protein CASSQVWRPPGSRDYEQYF. The whole variable domain, filled in from reference TRBV14 and TRBJ2-7, reads EAGVTQFPSHSVIEKGQTVTLRCDPISGHDNLYWYRRVMGKEIKFLLHFVKESKQDESGMPNNRFLAERTGGTYSTLKVQPAELEDSGVYFCASSQVWRPPGSRDYEQYFGPGTRLTVT.

V usage is TRBV25-1 and J usage is TRBJ2-1; either TRBD1 or TRBD2 may supply D (5 bases each). Trimming shortened V by 3 bases and J by 0 bases, and 12 bases separated the two germline ends. The CDR3 covers 16 residues. Germline CDR1 reads MGHDK; CDR2 reads SYGVNS. DNA of the CDR3: TGTGCCAGCAGTGATTGGGACGCTAGCTCCTACAATGAGCAGTTCTTC. Amino acids: CASSDWDASSYNEQFF.

V gene TRBV27 combines with J gene TRBJ2-3; D may be TRBD1 (6 bases). CDR1 is MNHEY and CDR2 is SMNVEV in the germline V gene (reference sequence). V was cut by 1 base and J by 2 bases, with 13 bases left in between. The CDR3 loop spans 16 amino acids. The CDR3 coding sequence is TGTGCCAGCAGTTTATTGGGGTCAGGGGACACAGATACGCAGTATTTT. Its translation: CASSLLGSGDTDTQYF.

The chain employs TRBV9 and TRBJ2-5; D not resolved. Germline CDR1 is SGDLS and CDR2 is YYNGEE. The CDR3 spans 15 residues. Trimming took off 0 bases at V and 1 base at J, with 10 bases between the two ends. The CDR3 protein is CASSVAGQPQETQYF. The CDR3 DNA sequence: TGTGCCAGCAGCGTAGCGGGCCAACCCCAAGAGACCCAGTACTTC.

The chain links TRBV11-2 to TRBJ1-6, with 7 bases lining up with TRBD1. With 5 bases clipped from V and 11 bases from J, the junction kept 6 bases outside the gene matches. The CDR3 is made up of 13 amino acids. CDR1 SGHAT and CDR2 FQNNGV come from the germline V gene. The CDR3 region has the DNA TGTGCCAGCAGCGCAGGGGGAGTAACACCCCTCCACTTT. This encodes CASSAGGVTPLHF.

The chain recombines TRBV4-1 with TRBJ2-5; 8 bases fit TRBD1. Looked up from germline, CDR1 is MGHRA and CDR2 is YSYEKL. The CDR3 contains 15 residues. V was clipped by 1 base and J by 4 bases; unmatched bases: 5. DNA of the CDR3: TGCGCCAGCAGCCAAGGACAGGGGTTAGGAGAGACCCAGTACTTC. This gives the protein CASSQGQGLGETQYF.

V and J are TRBV9 and TRBJ2-3, with 10 bases lining up with TRBD2. The CDR3 extends over 16 amino acids. The trim removed 3 bases at V and 2 bases at J, leaving 6 bases unmatched. Germline V gene data show CDR1 as SGDLS and CDR2 as YYNGEE. The DNA of the CDR3 is TGTGCCAGCAGCGCCCTAGCGGGAGAGTTCACAGATACGCAGTATTTT. Protein sequence: CASSALAGEFTDTQYF.

This rearrangement joins TRBV2 to TRBJ1-4; TRBD1 matches at 8 bases. CDR1 SNHLY and CDR2 FYNNEI come from the germline V gene. The CDR3 consists of 14 residues. Trimming at V came to 6 bases and at J to 6 bases, leaving 6 bases not matched to a gene. The CDR3 spells CASRITGGDEKLFF. CDR3 coding DNA: TGTGCCAGCAGGATCACAGGGGGGGATGAAAAACTGTTTTTT.

Concerning this clone itself: Additional DNA sequences in this sample encode the identical CDR3. The chain uses TRBV28 and TRBJ1-1; D unresolved. The length of the CDR3 is 13 residues. V was shortened by 3 bases and J by 2 bases, with 7 bases between the two germline ends. Germline values: CDR1 MDHEN, CDR2 SYDVKM. DNA of the CDR3: TGTGCCAGCAGTTTTCGTACCAACACTGAAGCTTTCTTT. It is translated as CASSFRTNTEAFF.

The table lists this clone with a few counts. CDR3 protein: CASSPLQGAEQYF. The CDR3 nucleotides are TGTGCCAGCTCACCATTACAGGGTGCCGAGCAGTACTTC. J is TRBJ2-7 and V is TRBV18; possibly TRBD1 for D (6 bases). Germline V gene sequence: CDR1 KGHSH, CDR2 LQKENI. Trimming removed 2 bases from V and 6 bases from J, with 11 bases in between. CDR3 size: 13 residues.

CDR3 region: CATSNPGRARFYEQYF. The CDR3 nucleotides are TGTGCCACCAGCAATCCGGGACGGGCGAGGTTCTACGAGCAGTACTTC. V is TRBV15 and J is TRBJ2-7; D may be TRBD1 or TRBD2 (5 bases each). In germline, CDR1 is LNHNV, CDR2 YYDKDF (reference sequence). The CDR3 covers 16 residues. V dropped 4 bases and J dropped 3 bases, with 19 bases sitting between them.